The 29 T cell receptor beta chains below all came from one sample that was sequenced in a study of OX40 agonist ivuxolimab in advanced cancers. Measured with immunoSEQ multiplex PCR; TCRdb has only the in-frame clones, and not every one. Among 75,000 to 100,000 clones listed, approximately 80% were seen once. The sample here was CD4+ or CD8+ T cells sorted from blood, taken in a trial of the OX40 agonist ivuxolimab. Source of these receptors: an adult with an advanced solid tumor such as melanoma, head and neck, liver or kidney cancer.

V gene TRBV25-1 combines with J gene TRBJ1-5; a weak D match, TRBD1 (5 bases). V was clipped by 3 bases and J by 2 bases, with 11 bases between them. The CDR3 is made up of 15 amino acids. Germline assignment: CDR1 MGHDK and CDR2 SYGVNS. The CDR3 region is CASSDGGVGNQPQHF. The CDR3 DNA sequence: TGTGCCAGCAGTGATGGAGGGGTTGGCAATCAGCCCCAGCATTTT.

This clone is labeled as medium-sized. The chain links TRBV7-8 to TRBJ1-2; D is uncertain. V was clipped by 0 bases and J by 4 bases, with 15 bases between them. The CDR3 consists of 16 residues. In germline, CDR1 is SGHVS, CDR2 FQNEAQ. The CDR3 sequence is CASSLAMAALSYGYTF. CDR3 bases: TGTGCCAGCAGCTTAGCGATGGCCGCTTTGAGCTATGGCTACACCTTC.

The chain joins TRBV5-1 to TRBJ2-7; TRBD2 might be the D (5 bases). The ends were cut back, 4 bases at V and 6 bases at J, with 23 bases in the middle. The CDR3 length is 16 residues. Germline-derived CDR1 and CDR2 are SGHRS and YFSETQ. Here the CDR3 reads CASSPPSGSGPPEQYF. DNA of the CDR3: TGCGCCAGCAGCCCTCCGTCAGGCAGCGGCCCGCCCGAGCAGTACTTC. The whole variable domain, filled in from reference TRBV5-1 and TRBJ2-7, reads KAGVTQTPRYLIKTRGQQVTLSCSPISGHRSVSWYQQTPGQGLQFLFEYFSETQRNKGNFPGRFSGRQFSNSRSEMNVSTLELGDSALYLCASSPPSGSGPPEQYFGPGTRLTVT.

This rearrangement joins TRBV11-2 to TRBJ1-1, with a tentative D call TRBD1 (6 bases). V was clipped by 2 bases and J by 5 bases, with 18 bases between them. The CDR3 has 16 amino acids. Germline lookup yields CDR1 SGHAT and CDR2 FQNNGV. This CDR3 is CASSLQSYRVGTEAFF. In nucleotides, the CDR3 is TGTGCCAGCAGCTTACAGTCTTACAGGGTCGGGACTGAAGCTTTCTTT.

The rearrangement joins TRBV6-5 to TRBJ2-6; no definite D call. V was shortened by 5 bases and J by 0 bases, with 8 bases between the two germline ends. This CDR3 comprises 15 residues. The V gene's germline CDR1 is MNHEY and CDR2 SVGAGI. The CDR3 sequence: CASSLSGSGANVLTF. The CDR3 DNA reads TGTGCCAGCAGTCTTTCAGGCTCTGGGGCCAACGTCCTGACTTTC.

This chain uses TRBV2 with TRBJ2-2, with 8 bases lining up with TRBD2. Germline CDR1 SNHLY, CDR2 FYNNEI. The CDR3 contains 13 residues. The J segment lost 6 bases and the V segment lost 8 bases, leaving 5 bases of the junction unmatched. Here the CDR3 reads CASGLAIAGELFF. Here the CDR3 DNA reads TGTGCCAGCGGACTAGCCATTGCCGGGGAGCTGTTTTTT.

The chain has TRBV6-5 and TRBJ2-7, with a tentative D call TRBD2 (5 bases). V shed 2 bases and J shed 3 bases, with 11 bases lying between them. This CDR3 is built from 14 residues. Germline assignment: CDR1 MNHEY and CDR2 SVGAGI. The CDR3 region has the DNA TGTGCCAGCAGTTACGGACTCCCCCTCTACGAGCAGTACTTC. The encoded protein is CASSYGLPLYEQYF.

The chain employs TRBV5-1 and TRBJ1-2; TRBD1 matches at 9 bases. The germline gives CDR1 SGHRS, CDR2 YFSETQ. The CDR3 length is 15 residues. The trim removed 3 bases at V and 2 bases at J, leaving 5 bases unmatched. The CDR3 loop is CASSWDRVTNYGYTF. For the CDR3, the DNA is TGCGCCAGCAGCTGGGACAGGGTAACAAACTATGGCTACACCTTC.

This sequence joins TRBV4-3 and TRBJ1-1; a weak D match, TRBD1 (5 bases). CDR3 size: 14 residues. Germline V gives CDR1 LGHNA, CDR2 YSLEER. Trimming took off 5 bases at V and 0 bases at J, with 10 bases between the two ends. CDR3 in DNA: TGCGCCAGCAGCACCGGGGCCGTGAACACTGAAGCTTTCTTT. This encodes CASSTGAVNTEAFF.

The rearrangement uses TRBV6-5 and TRBJ1-2; D remains ambiguous. Looked up from germline, CDR1 is MNHEY and CDR2 is SVGAGI. The CDR3 extends over 13 amino acids. V was trimmed by 5 bases and J by 8 bases, leaving 15 bases between them. CDR3 sequence (DNA): TGTGCCAGCAGTCAGGACGGGCCGAGGGGCTACACCTTC. This encodes CASSQDGPRGYTF.

V is TRBV19 and J is TRBJ2-7; D is unresolved. The germline V gene encodes CDR1 LNHDA and CDR2 SQIVND (reference sequence). V shed 5 bases and J shed 1 base, with 9 bases lying between them. The CDR3 contains 13 residues. The DNA of the CDR3 is TGTGCCAGTAGTTTAAGAGCGTCCTACGAGCAGTACTTC. Translated, it gives CASSLRASYEQYF.

CDR3 sequence: CAWSGTSGASPLHF. CDR3 coding DNA: TGTGCCTGGAGTGGGACCAGCGGGGCTTCACCCCTCCACTTT. The chain joins TRBV30 to TRBJ1-6; possibly TRBD1 for D (5 bases). This CDR3 region has 14 residues. The V end was cut by 1 base, the J end by 9 bases, with 13 bases between. Germline CDR1 is GTSNPN and CDR2 is SVGIG (reference sequence).

The chain joins TRBV4-2 to TRBJ2-7; 9 nucleotides line up with TRBD2. This CDR3 region has 15 residues. Germline V gene lookup returns CDR1 LGHNA and CDR2 YNFKEQ. V shed 4 bases, J shed 6 bases, and the junction held 10 bases outside the gene matches. The CDR3 is CASSPEVAGAGEQYF. CDR3 nucleotide sequence: TGTGCCAGCAGCCCGGAGGTAGCGGGGGCGGGCGAGCAGTACTTC.

The chain has TRBV29-1 and TRBJ2-3; the D is unclear. The CDR3 sequence is 12 residues long. V lost 3 bases to trimming and J lost 6 bases, with 10 bases between them. Germline-derived CDR1 and CDR2 are SQVTM and ANQGSEA. The CDR3 region is CSVDPMRDTQYF. The CDR3 coding sequence is TGCAGCGTTGATCCCATGCGTGATACGCAGTATTTT.

The V and J genes are TRBV9 and TRBJ1-3, with 8 bases fitting TRBD1. J was trimmed by 0 bases and V by 4 bases; bases with no gene match: 6. The CDR3 extends over 16 amino acids. The germline gives CDR1 SGDLS, CDR2 YYNGEE. CDR3 DNA: TGTGCCAGCAGCCCGACAGGGGTAAACTCTGGAAACACCATATATTTT. Translation gives CASSPTGVNSGNTIYF.

V is TRBV18 and J is TRBJ1-4; D is perhaps TRBD1 (5 bases). The CDR3 contains 15 residues. Germline lookup yields CDR1 KGHSH and CDR2 LQKENI. V lost 3 bases to trimming and J lost 10 bases, with 18 bases between them. CDR3: CASSPEGTLGGKLFF. CDR3 DNA sequence: TGTGCCAGCTCACCTGAAGGGACCCTCGGTGGAAAACTGTTTTTT.

Concerning this clone itself: Distinct nucleotide sequences in the sample also encode this CDR3. J is TRBJ2-2 and V is TRBV2, with 13 positions matching TRBD2. CDR3 length equals 15 residues. Germline values: CDR1 SNHLY, CDR2 FYNNEI. J gave up 5 bases and V 8 bases, and 5 bases lay outside the gene matches. CDR3 coding DNA: TGTGCCAGCTGGACTAGCGGGAGAGGGACCGGGGAGCTGTTTTTT. Encoded protein: CASWTSGRGTGELFF. The full variable domain, completed using reference TRBV2 and TRBJ2-2, is EPEVTQTPSHQVTQMGQEVILRCVPISNHLYFYWYRQILGQKVEFLVSFYNNEISEKSEIFDDQFSVERPDGSNFTLKIRSTKLEDSAMYFCASWTSGRGTGELFFGEGSRLTVL.

DNA for the CDR3: TGTGCCATCAGTGAGTCTCAGGGGGCGCGTTATGGCTACACCTTC. Protein: CAISESQGARYGYTF. The J gene is TRBJ1-2, the V gene TRBV10-3, with 8 nucleotides matching TRBD1. The germline V gene encodes CDR1 ENHRY and CDR2 SYGVKD. The CDR3 runs to 15 residues. The trim removed 0 bases at V and 5 bases at J, leaving 5 bases unmatched.

This clone is classed as medium-sized (0.01 to 0.1%). The gene calls are TRBV25-1 and TRBJ2-7; D is uncertain. The CDR3 extends over 13 amino acids. V lost 8 bases, J lost 5 bases, and 16 bases lay in between. Germline V CDR1 and CDR2: MGHDK, SYGVNS. The CDR3 protein is CASGPAAFDEQYF. CDR3 DNA sequence: TGTGCCAGCGGTCCTGCGGCCTTCGACGAGCAGTACTTC.

For the CDR3, the DNA is TGTGCCAGCTCACCACCGTCAGACAGGGGGAACGAGCAGTACTTC. Translation: CASSPPSDRGNEQYF. The V gene is TRBV18, the J gene TRBJ2-7; 9 bases are a match to TRBD1. There are 15 residues in the CDR3. V lost 0 bases and J lost 5; bases outside the gene matches: 5. Per the germline V gene, CDR1 is KGHSH and CDR2 is LQKENI. Supplemented by reference TRBV18 and TRBJ2-7, the full variable domain reads NAGVMQNPRHLVRRRGQEARLRCSPMKGHSHVYWYRQLPEEGLKFMVYLQKENIIDESGMPKERFSAEFPKEGPSILRIQQVVRGDSAAYFCASSPPSDRGNEQYFGPGTRLTVT.

This CDR3 is CASSYRPAGELFF. CDR3 DNA sequence: TGTGCCAGCAGCTATAGGCCAGCCGGGGAGCTGTTTTTT. This chain connects TRBV7-1 to TRBJ2-2; D uncertain. TRBV7-1 counts as an open reading frame of uncertain function. V was trimmed by 4 bases and J by 6 bases, leaving 9 bases between them. This CDR3 is 13 amino acids long.

The CDR3 protein is CASMPGEANEKLFF. CDR3 DNA sequence: TGTGCCAGCATGCCGGGGGAGGCTAATGAAAAACTGTTTTTT. The chain is built from TRBV7-9 and TRBJ1-4; perhaps TRBD1 as D (5 bases). The CDR3 sequence is 14 residues long. V dropped 7 bases and J dropped 3 bases, with 12 bases sitting between them. The germline CDR1 and CDR2 sequences are SEHNR and FQNEAQ (reference sequence).

The V and J genes are TRBV29-1 and TRBJ1-1; TRBD1 matches 8 bases. V shed 7 bases and J 1 base; nucleotides not matched to a gene: 5. The CDR3 length is 13 residues. Germline V gene data show CDR1 as SQVTM and CDR2 as ANQGSEA. CDR3 DNA sequence: TGCAGCGGACTCGGACAGGGGAACACTGAAGCTTTCTTT. Encoded protein: CSGLGQGNTEAFF.

The chain joins TRBV11-2 to TRBJ2-6, with a possible D match to TRBD2 (6 bases). From germline, CDR1 is SGHAT and CDR2 FQNNGV. Trimming shortened V by 3 bases and J by 3 bases, and 18 bases separated the two germline ends. The CDR3 spans 18 residues. The CDR3 region has the DNA TGTGCCAGCAGCTTTTTGAGGCGGGGAACCTTTGGGGCCAACGTCCTGACTTTC. Its protein is CASSFLRRGTFGANVLTF.

This chain links TRBV18 with TRBJ1-1; D is uncertain. This CDR3 has 13 residues. Germline V gives CDR1 KGHSH, CDR2 LQKENI. Between the trimmed V and J ends, which lost 3 bases and 4 bases, there was a span of 9 bases. CDR3 residues: CASSPPRVTEAFF. In nucleotides, the CDR3 is TGTGCCAGCTCACCTCCTAGGGTCACTGAAGCTTTCTTT.

In its sample, this clone was seen a few times. This rearrangement joins TRBV10-3 to TRBJ2-6; D unclear. The V end was cut by 3 bases, the J end by 0 bases, with 6 bases between. The CDR3 runs to 15 residues. Germline assignment: CDR1 ENHRY and CDR2 SYGVKD. In DNA form, the CDR3 reads TGTGCCATCAGTGACTCAACCTCTGGGGCCAACGTCCTGACTTTC. Residues: CAISDSTSGANVLTF.

The rearrangement joins TRBV19 to TRBJ1-2; D is undetermined. Per the germline V gene, CDR1 is LNHDA and CDR2 is SQIVND (reference sequence). V was clipped by 7 bases and J by 3 bases, with 12 bases between them. The CDR3 spans 13 residues. CDR3 in amino acids: CASKSLEYYGYTF. In DNA, the CDR3 is TGTGCCAGTAAATCTTTAGAGTACTATGGCTACACCTTC.

As concerns this clone: One end of the junction does not line up with germline, which may come from a read error. The chain uses TRBV11-2 and TRBJ1-1, with D perhaps matching TRBD1 (5 bases). The CDR3 contains 13 residues. Germline V gene data show CDR1 as SGHAT and CDR2 as FQNNGV. This CDR3 is CASSLDSGYGAFF. The DNA of the CDR3 is TGTGCCAGCAGCCTAGATTCAGGGTATGGAGCTTTCTTT. Together with reference TRBV11-2 and TRBJ1-1, the CDR3 gives the full variable domain: EAGVAQSPRYKIIEKRQSVAFWCNPISGHATLYWYQQILGQGPKLLIQFQNNGVVDDSQLPKDRFSAERLKGVDSTLKIQPAKLEDSAVYLCASSLDSGYGAFFGQGTRLTVV.

This chain uses TRBV5-1 with TRBJ2-1; no clear D gene. The CDR3 length is 13 residues. The germline CDR1 and CDR2 sequences are SGHRS and YFSETQ. V was pared by 0 bases and J by 7 bases, with 8 bases between. The CDR3 DNA reads TGCGCCAGCAGCTTGGCCCTTGTGAATGAGCAGTTCTTC. Residues: CASSLALVNEQFF.